This TCR beta chain came from a study of cytomegalovirus exposure and HLA in healthy donors. Each donor was healthy, and each was a bone marrow donor. PCR amplification relied on 60 Vbeta primers (plus 13 Jbeta primers). In the original workflow: Counted up in a later analysis, unique TCR beta chains came to about 80 million, with around 9.9 million shared. TCRdb's table, derived via immunoSEQ multiplex PCR, lists solely in-frame clones and lacks some. V, J and clone size are those of that table, while D and trimming were read from the DNA. Among under 45,000 clones listed, around 77% were seen once. The sample was PBMCs. This sequence originates from a young man in good health and CMV-seronegative.

The CDR3 coding sequence is TGTGCCAGCAGGACCGACAGGGGTTCTAAAGCTTTCTTT. As protein: CASRTDRGSKAFF. This chain uses TRBV6-5 with TRBJ1-1; TRBD1 aligns across 8 bases. CDR1 is MNHEY, CDR2 SVGAGI, per germline. Trimming took 6 bases from V and 9 from J; bases not matched to a gene: 9. This CDR3 contains 13 residues.